A single sample is the source of the 29 T cell receptor beta chains below, sequenced in a study of blood T cell repertoires in COVID-19. The method was immunoSEQ multiplex PCR; TCRdb's version includes in-frame clones alone and lacks a portion of them. The sample yields 200,000 or so clones, 80% to 85% seen once. Sequenced material: peripheral blood. The receptors stem from a woman aged 55-75 years who had recovered from COVID-19.

The chain couples TRBV5-1 to TRBJ2-3; 7 nucleotides align to TRBD2. CDR3 length: 17 amino acids. V dropped 0 bases and J dropped 4; count of bases not matched to a gene: 11. Germline values: CDR1 SGHRS, CDR2 YFSETQ. The CDR3 here is CASSLASGVGGSDTQYF. DNA of the CDR3: TGCGCCAGCAGCTTGGCCTCGGGGGTGGGGGGGTCAGATACGCAGTATTTT.

This rearrangement joins TRBV6-1 to TRBJ2-5; 7 bases fit TRBD2. The CDR3 has 15 residues. Looked up from germline, CDR1 is MNHNS and CDR2 is SASEGT. Trimming took 2 bases from V and 5 from J; bases not matched to a gene: 8. The CDR3 reads CASSEYDGGWETQYF. The CDR3 DNA sequence: TGTGCCAGCAGTGAATACGACGGGGGGTGGGAGACCCAGTACTTC.

This CDR3 is CASSGGGAGETQYF. DNA of the CDR3: TGTGCCAGTAGTGGCGGGGGGGCCGGAGAGACCCAGTACTTC. This sequence joins TRBV19 and TRBJ2-5, with 9 bases fitting TRBD2. CDR3 length: 14 amino acids. Unmatched junction bases numbered 5, after V lost 5 bases and J lost 4 bases. Germline lookup yields CDR1 LNHDA and CDR2 SQIVND (reference sequence).

This clone occurred once. The rearrangement uses TRBV30 and TRBJ1-2; 7 nucleotides line up with TRBD1. From germline, CDR1 is GTSNPN and CDR2 SVGIG (reference sequence). The CDR3 is 13 residues long. V lost 3 bases to trimming and J lost 8 bases; unmatched junction nucleotides: 9. This chain's CDR3 is CAWRTGRGSGYTF. CDR3 coding DNA: TGTGCCTGGAGGACGGGCAGGGGGAGCGGCTACACCTTC.

The V gene is TRBV13, the J gene TRBJ2-7, with D maybe TRBD1 (6 bases). CDR3 length equals 14 residues. CDR1 and CDR2 (germline): PRHDT, FYEKMQ (reference sequence). Trimming removed 0 bases at V and 3 bases at J, with 9 bases between. In DNA, the CDR3 is TGTGCCAGCAGCTTAGGGGACAGCAACTACGAGCAGTACTTC. Its translation is CASSLGDSNYEQYF. The whole variable domain, filled in from reference TRBV13 and TRBJ2-7, reads AAGVIQSPRHLIKEKRETATLKCYPIPRHDTVYWYQQGPGQDPQFLISFYEKMQSDKGSIPDRFSAQQFSDYHSELNMSSLELGDSALYFCASSLGDSNYEQYFGPGTRLTVT.

The rearrangement joins TRBV5-1 to TRBJ2-3, with 10 bases lining up with TRBD2. The junction had 4 bases not matched to a gene; V was cut back by 2 bases and J by 1 base. CDR3 length: 16 residues. Germline V gene data show CDR1 as SGHRS and CDR2 as YFSETQ. CDR3 sequence: CASSFGLAGGTDTQYF. The CDR3 DNA follows: TGCGCCAGCAGCTTTGGCCTAGCGGGGGGCACAGATACGCAGTATTTT.

V usage is TRBV9 and J usage is TRBJ1-1, with D maybe TRBD1 (5 bases). This CDR3 spans 13 amino acids. Trimming removed 7 bases from V and 3 bases from J, with 13 bases in between. Looked up from germline, CDR1 is SGDLS and CDR2 is YYNGEE. The CDR3 DNA sequence: TGTGCCAGCGGGGCCGGGAGGTACACTGAAGCTTTCTTT. Translating it yields CASGAGRYTEAFF.

The CDR3 here is CASTNLQFSSTDTQYF. The CDR3 DNA is TGTGCCAGCACTAACCTACAGTTTTCTAGCACAGATACGCAGTATTTT. The V and J genes are TRBV2 and TRBJ2-3; D ambiguous. The CDR3 loop spans 16 amino acids. The ends were cut back, 7 bases at V and 0 bases at J, with 17 bases in the middle. Germline CDR1 SNHLY, CDR2 FYNNEI.

This clone was detected ten times or more. The chain joins TRBV19 to TRBJ1-6; weak D call: TRBD1 (5 bases). Deletions cut 7 bases from V and 9 bases from J, with 16 bases between. The germline CDR1 and CDR2 sequences are LNHDA and SQIVND (reference sequence). The CDR3 is made up of 14 amino acids. The DNA of the CDR3 is TGTGCCAGTATTGGTAAGGGGTGGGGTTCACCCCTCCACTTT. Translation gives CASIGKGWGSPLHF.

The gene calls are TRBV15 and TRBJ2-2; 7 nucleotides match TRBD2. The CDR3 is 17 residues long. From germline, CDR1 is LNHNV and CDR2 YYDKDF (reference sequence). With V trimmed by 2 bases and J by 6 bases, 12 bases remained unmatched. CDR3 in amino acids: CATSRYGGAGQSGELFF. The CDR3 DNA reads TGTGCCACCAGCAGATATGGCGGAGCGGGGCAATCCGGGGAGCTGTTTTTT.

The chain carries TRBV5-1 and TRBJ2-1; maybe TRBD2 (6 bases). Per germline, CDR1 SGHRS and CDR2 YFSETQ. The CDR3 runs to 16 residues. V shed 4 bases and J shed 7 bases, with 21 bases lying between them. The CDR3 sequence is CASSPTGTQAGNEQFF. The CDR3 bases are TGCGCCAGCAGCCCGACCGGGACCCAGGCGGGGAATGAGCAGTTCTTC.

The chain has TRBV5-1 and TRBJ1-1, with TRBD1 matching over 10 bases. The germline V gene encodes CDR1 SGHRS and CDR2 YFSETQ. The CDR3 is made up of 16 amino acids. With 4 bases clipped from V and 0 bases from J, the junction kept 6 bases outside the gene matches. CDR3 coding DNA: TGCGCCAGCAGCGCTGGGACAGGGGTCATGAACACTGAAGCTTTCTTT. This gives the protein CASSAGTGVMNTEAFF.

V is TRBV7-8 and J is TRBJ2-7; 8 nucleotides line up with TRBD1. CDR3 length: 15 amino acids. J was trimmed by 7 bases and V by 5 bases; bases with no gene match: 13. Per germline, CDR1 SGHVS and CDR2 FQNEAQ. CDR3 protein: CASSPPGTGFLEQYF. The CDR3 DNA reads as TGTGCCAGCAGCCCCCCCGGGACAGGCTTTCTAGAGCAGTACTTC.

V and J are TRBV2 and TRBJ1-2; D is possibly TRBD1 (6 bases). This CDR3 contains 14 residues. Germline assignment: CDR1 SNHLY and CDR2 FYNNEI. The V end was cut by 5 bases, the J end by 4 bases, with 14 bases between. The CDR3 sequence: CASSLRGDGYGYTF. The CDR3 DNA reads as TGTGCCAGCAGTCTCAGGGGCGACGGCTATGGCTACACCTTC.

This clone has more than one count but fewer than ten. CDR3 nucleotides: TGTGCTAGTGGTATTACACACGGGAACACCATATATTTT. The encoded protein is CASGITHGNTIYF. J is TRBJ1-3 and V is TRBV12-5; D is unresolved. V gave up 5 bases and J gave up 7 bases, with 12 bases separating them. The CDR3 totals 13 residues. Germline CDR1 and CDR2: LGHNT and FRNRAP.

The genes are TRBV19 and TRBJ2-2; 9 bases are a match to TRBD1. V lost 6 bases to trimming and J lost 3 bases; unmatched junction nucleotides: 8. The CDR3 is 16 amino acids. In germline, CDR1 is LNHDA, CDR2 SQIVND (reference sequence). The CDR3 sequence: CASRGPGQGYTGELFF. The DNA of the CDR3 is TGTGCCAGTAGAGGACCCGGACAGGGGTACACCGGGGAGCTGTTTTTT.

This chain links TRBV5-6 with TRBJ2-3, with D tentatively TRBD1 (5 bases). V dropped 4 bases and J dropped 1 base, with 13 bases sitting between them. CDR1 and CDR2 (germline): SGHDT, YYEEEE. The CDR3 sequence is 15 residues long. The CDR3 is CASSAGHFGTDTQYF. The CDR3 DNA sequence: TGTGCCAGCAGCGCAGGACACTTCGGCACAGATACGCAGTATTTT.

This clone was found a few times. The chain links TRBV4-1 to TRBJ1-5; a weak D match, TRBD1 (6 bases). CDR1 and CDR2 from the germline V gene are MGHRA and YSYEKL. The CDR3 is 14 amino acids. V dropped 4 bases and J dropped 6 bases, with 13 bases sitting between them. In DNA form, the CDR3 reads TGCGCCAGCAGCCCGTACAGGGCCGCTCAGCCCCAGCATTTT. Translating it yields CASSPYRAAQPQHF.

The V call is TRBV27, the J call TRBJ2-5; D is ambiguous. There are 13 residues in the CDR3. The V and J ends lost 3 bases and 5 bases respectively, with 10 bases between them. Per the germline V gene, CDR1 is MNHEY and CDR2 is SMNVEV (reference sequence). The CDR3 DNA reads as TGTGCCAGCAGTTTTATGATCGGTGAGACCCAGTACTTC. Translating gives CASSFMIGETQYF.

The V gene is TRBV18, the J gene TRBJ1-1; D not resolved. This CDR3 spans 12 amino acids. Between the trimmed V and J ends, which lost 8 bases and 8 bases, there was a span of 15 bases. Germline V gives CDR1 KGHSH, CDR2 LQKENI. The CDR3 loop is CASHRGSREAFF. DNA of the CDR3: TGTGCCAGCCATCGAGGATCAAGGGAAGCTTTCTTT.

The table lists this clone with a few counts. The sample has other DNA sequences that encode this CDR3 too. This chain joins TRBV3-1 (or the pseudogene TRBV3-2) and TRBJ2-3; a possible D gene is TRBD2 (6 bases). V was trimmed by 4 bases and J by 3 bases, leaving 11 bases between them. The CDR3 runs 14 residues. Germline V CDR1 and CDR2: LGHDT, YNNKEL (reference sequence). The CDR3 DNA reads as TGTGCCAGCAGCCGACGGGGGAGGACAGATACGCAGTATTTT. Its translation: CASSRRGRTDTQYF.

The rearrangement joins TRBV5-1 to TRBJ1-4; 7 bases fit TRBD1. Germline V lookup: CDR1 SGHRS, CDR2 YFSETQ. The J segment lost 6 bases and the V segment lost 1 base, leaving 9 bases of the junction unmatched. The CDR3 sequence is 16 residues long. This chain's CDR3 is CASSLPTGAPDEKLFF. CDR3 sequence (DNA): TGCGCCAGCAGCTTGCCTACAGGGGCCCCTGATGAAAAACTGTTTTTT.

This chain connects TRBV5-1 to TRBJ2-7; a possible D gene is TRBD2 (5 bases). V dropped 5 bases and J dropped 4 bases, with 13 bases sitting between them. This CDR3 contains 13 residues. The germline V gene encodes CDR1 SGHRS and CDR2 YFSETQ. The CDR3 DNA sequence: TGCGCCAGCAGGGAATCAAGCGGTTACGAGCAGTACTTC. Residues: CASRESSGYEQYF.

V and J are TRBV11-2 and TRBJ1-2; D may be TRBD1 (5 bases). The V gene's germline CDR1 is SGHAT and CDR2 FQNNGV. There are 12 residues in the CDR3. The V gene lost 3 bases and the J gene lost 7 bases, with 9 bases spanning the gap. CDR3 in amino acids: CASSLEGAGYTF. The CDR3 nucleotides read TGTGCCAGCAGCTTGGAAGGGGCTGGCTACACCTTC.

The V and J genes are TRBV29-1 and TRBJ2-4; D gene uncertain. There are 11 residues in the CDR3. Germline loops: CDR1 SQVTM, CDR2 ANQGSEA. V gave up 4 bases and J gave up 6 bases, with 7 bases separating them. The CDR3 sequence is CSVGLVNIQYF. In DNA form, the CDR3 reads TGCAGCGTTGGGCTAGTAAACATTCAGTACTTC.

CDR3 sequence: CASSFSSGGETQYF. CDR3 DNA sequence: TGTGCCAGCAGCTTTTCTAGCGGGGGGGAGACCCAGTACTTC. The gene calls are TRBV5-5 and TRBJ2-5, with 11 bases lining up with TRBD2. Unmatched junction bases numbered 2, after V lost 2 bases and J lost 5 bases. The germline CDR1 and CDR2 sequences are SGHKS and YYEKEE (reference sequence). The CDR3 is 14 residues long.

The chain uses TRBV5-6 and TRBJ2-3; TRBD2 is a possible D gene (6 bases). V was trimmed by 4 bases and J by 0 bases, leaving 15 bases between them. Germline loops: CDR1 SGHDT, CDR2 YYEEEE. The CDR3 is made up of 16 amino acids. The CDR3 DNA sequence: TGTGCCAGCAGCCGGGAGACGGGGCTGAGCACAGATACGCAGTATTTT. Translated: CASSRETGLSTDTQYF.

The chain couples TRBV7-2 to TRBJ1-3, with TRBD1 identical over 8 bases. Trimming at V came to 4 bases and at J to 0 bases, leaving 5 bases not matched to a gene. The germline V gene has CDR1 SGHTA and CDR2 FQGNSA. The CDR3 has 16 amino acids. CDR3 bases: TGTGCCAGCAGCTCCCGGACAGGGAACTCTGGAAACACCATATATTTT. Translating gives CASSSRTGNSGNTIYF. The full variable domain, its missing parts supplied by reference TRBV7-2 and TRBJ1-3, is GAGVSQSPSNKVTEKGKDVELRCDPISGHTALYWYRQSLGQGLEFLIYFQGNSAPDKSGLPSDRFSAERTGGSVSTLTIQRTQQEDSAVYLCASSSRTGNSGNTIYFGEGSWLTVV.

The J gene is TRBJ2-3, the V gene TRBV7-2; D is unresolved. CDR1 and CDR2 (germline): SGHTA, FQGNSA. The CDR3 has 13 amino acids. Trimming stripped 1 base from V and 5 bases from J, with 7 bases between. The CDR3 sequence is CASSLEARDTQYF. The CDR3 bases are TGTGCCAGCAGCTTAGAGGCTAGAGATACGCAGTATTTT.